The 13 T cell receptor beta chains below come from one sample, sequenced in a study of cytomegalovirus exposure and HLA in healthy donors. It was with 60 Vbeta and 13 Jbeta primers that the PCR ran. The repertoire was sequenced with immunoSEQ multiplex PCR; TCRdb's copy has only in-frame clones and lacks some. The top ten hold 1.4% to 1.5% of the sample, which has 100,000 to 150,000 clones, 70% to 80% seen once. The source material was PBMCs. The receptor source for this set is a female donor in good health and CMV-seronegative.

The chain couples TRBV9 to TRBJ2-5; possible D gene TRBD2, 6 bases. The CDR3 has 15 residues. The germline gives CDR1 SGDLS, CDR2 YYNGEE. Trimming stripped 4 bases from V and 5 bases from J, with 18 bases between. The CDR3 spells CASSPGTQLSETQYF. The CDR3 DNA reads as TGTGCCAGCAGCCCGGGGACTCAGCTATCCGAGACCCAGTACTTC.

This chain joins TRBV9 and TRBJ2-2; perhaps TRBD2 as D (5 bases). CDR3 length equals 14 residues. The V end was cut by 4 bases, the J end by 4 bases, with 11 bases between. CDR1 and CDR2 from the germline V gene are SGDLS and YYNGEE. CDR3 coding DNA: TGTGCCAGCAGCTTATTACTAGGCACCGGGGAGCTGTTTTTT. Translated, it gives CASSLLLGTGELFF.

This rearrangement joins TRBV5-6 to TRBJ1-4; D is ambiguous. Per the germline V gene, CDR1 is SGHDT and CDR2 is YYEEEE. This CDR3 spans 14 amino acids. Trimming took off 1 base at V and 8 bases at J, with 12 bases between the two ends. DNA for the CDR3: TGTGCCAGCAGCTTGACGGAGGAGAGCGAAAAACTGTTTTTT. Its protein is CASSLTEESEKLFF.

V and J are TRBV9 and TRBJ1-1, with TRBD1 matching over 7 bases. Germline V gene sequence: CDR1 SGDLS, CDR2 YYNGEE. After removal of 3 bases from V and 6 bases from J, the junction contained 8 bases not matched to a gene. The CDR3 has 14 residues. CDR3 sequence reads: CASSAPTGFAEAFF. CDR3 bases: TGTGCCAGCAGCGCCCCGACAGGGTTCGCTGAAGCTTTCTTT. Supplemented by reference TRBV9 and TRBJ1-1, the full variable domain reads DSGVTQTPKHLITATGQRVTLRCSPRSGDLSVYWYQQSLDQGLQFLIQYYNGEERAKGNILERFSAQQFPDLHSELNLSSLELGDSALYFCASSAPTGFAEAFFGQGTRLTVV.

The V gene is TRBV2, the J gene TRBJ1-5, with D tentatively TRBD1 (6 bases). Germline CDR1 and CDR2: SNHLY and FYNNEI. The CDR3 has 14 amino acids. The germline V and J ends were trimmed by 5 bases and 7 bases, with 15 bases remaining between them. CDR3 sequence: CASSSQGMKQPQHF. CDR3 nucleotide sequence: TGTGCCAGCAGTTCACAGGGAATGAAGCAGCCCCAGCATTTT.

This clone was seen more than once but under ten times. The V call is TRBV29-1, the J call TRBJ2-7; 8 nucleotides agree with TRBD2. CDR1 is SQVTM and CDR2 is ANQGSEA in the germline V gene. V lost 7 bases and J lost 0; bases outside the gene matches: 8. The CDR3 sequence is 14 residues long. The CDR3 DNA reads TGCAGCGCCTGGCGGGGGGCCCCCTCCTACGAGCAGTACTTC. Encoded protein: CSAWRGAPSYEQYF.

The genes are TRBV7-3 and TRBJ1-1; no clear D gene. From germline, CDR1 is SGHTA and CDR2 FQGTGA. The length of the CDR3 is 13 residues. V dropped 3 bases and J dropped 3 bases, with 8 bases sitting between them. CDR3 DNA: TGTGCCAGCAGCTTTCGGTTCGACACTGAAGCTTTCTTT. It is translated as CASSFRFDTEAFF.

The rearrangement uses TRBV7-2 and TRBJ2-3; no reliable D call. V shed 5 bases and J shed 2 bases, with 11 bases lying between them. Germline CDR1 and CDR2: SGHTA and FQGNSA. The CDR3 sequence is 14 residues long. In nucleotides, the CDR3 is TGTGCCAGCAGCCCAATGAAGCTCACAGATACGCAGTATTTT. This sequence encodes CASSPMKLTDTQYF.

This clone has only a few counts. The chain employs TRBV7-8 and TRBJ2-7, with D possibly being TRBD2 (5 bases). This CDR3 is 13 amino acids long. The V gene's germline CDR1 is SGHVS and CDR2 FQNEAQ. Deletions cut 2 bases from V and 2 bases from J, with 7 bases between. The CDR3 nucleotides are TGTGCCAGCAGCTTAACCGGGGCCTACGAGCAGTACTTC. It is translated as CASSLTGAYEQYF.

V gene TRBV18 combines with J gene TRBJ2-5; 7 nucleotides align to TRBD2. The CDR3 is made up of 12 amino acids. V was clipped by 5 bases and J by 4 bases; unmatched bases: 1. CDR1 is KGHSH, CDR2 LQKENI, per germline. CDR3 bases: TGTGCCAGCTCAGTAGCGGGAGAGACCCAGTACTTC. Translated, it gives CASSVAGETQYF. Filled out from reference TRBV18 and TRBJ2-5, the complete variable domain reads NAGVMQNPRHLVRRRGQEARLRCSPMKGHSHVYWYRQLPEEGLKFMVYLQKENIIDESGMPKERFSAEFPKEGPSILRIQQVVRGDSAAYFCASSVAGETQYFGPGTRLLVL.

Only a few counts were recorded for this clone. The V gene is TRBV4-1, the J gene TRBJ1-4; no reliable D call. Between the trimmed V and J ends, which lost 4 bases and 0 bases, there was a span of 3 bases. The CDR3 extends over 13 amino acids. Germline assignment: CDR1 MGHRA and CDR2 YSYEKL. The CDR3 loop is CASSPTTNEKLFF. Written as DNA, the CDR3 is TGCGCCAGCAGCCCAACAACTAATGAAAAACTGTTTTTT.

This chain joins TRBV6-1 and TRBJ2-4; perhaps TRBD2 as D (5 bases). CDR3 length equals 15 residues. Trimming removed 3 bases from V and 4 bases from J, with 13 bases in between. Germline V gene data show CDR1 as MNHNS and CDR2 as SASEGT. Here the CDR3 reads CASSEEERVKNIQYF. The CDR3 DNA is TGTGCCAGCAGTGAGGAGGAGCGAGTGAAAAACATTCAGTACTTC.

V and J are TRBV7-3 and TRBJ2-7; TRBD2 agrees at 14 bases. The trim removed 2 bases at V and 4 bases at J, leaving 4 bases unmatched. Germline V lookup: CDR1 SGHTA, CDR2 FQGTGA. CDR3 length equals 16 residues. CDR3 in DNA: TGTGCCAGCAGCTTAGAAGGGACTAGCGGGAGTTACGAGCAGTACTTC. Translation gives CASSLEGTSGSYEQYF.